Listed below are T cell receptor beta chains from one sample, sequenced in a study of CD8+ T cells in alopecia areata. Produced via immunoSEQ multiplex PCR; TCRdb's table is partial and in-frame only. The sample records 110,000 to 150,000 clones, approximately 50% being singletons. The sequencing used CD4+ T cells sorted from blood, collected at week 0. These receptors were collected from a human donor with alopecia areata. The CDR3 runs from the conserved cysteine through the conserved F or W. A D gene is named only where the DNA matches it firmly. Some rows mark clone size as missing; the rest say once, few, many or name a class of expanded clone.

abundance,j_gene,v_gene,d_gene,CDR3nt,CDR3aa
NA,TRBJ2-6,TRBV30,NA,TGTGCCTGGAGTGTACTTAAGTACAGTGTTCCCTCTGGGGCCAACGTCCTGACTTTC,CAWSVLKYSVPSGANVLTF
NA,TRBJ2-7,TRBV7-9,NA,TGTGCCAGCAGCCCGGCCTTCACAGGGAACAGGAACGAGCAGTACTTC,CASSPAFTGNRNEQYF
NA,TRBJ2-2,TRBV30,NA,TGTGCCTGGAGTGTAGGTCTGAACACCGGGGAGCTGTTTTTT,CAWSVGLNTGELFF
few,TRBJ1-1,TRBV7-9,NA,TGTGCCAGCAGCTTAGGAATGGGGGGCACTGAAGCTTTCTTT,CASSLGMGGTEAFF
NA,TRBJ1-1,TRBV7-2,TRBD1,TGTGCCAGCAGCACCGACCCAGGGGGGATAATGAACACTGAAGCTTTCTTT,CASSTDPGGIMNTEAFF
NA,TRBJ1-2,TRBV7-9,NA,TGTGCCAGCAGCTTAAGGCAGGGTAATGGCTACACCTTC,CASSLRQGNGYTF
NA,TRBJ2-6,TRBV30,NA,TGTGCCTGGAACACAGGCCAGTCTGGGGCCAACGTCCTGACTTTC,CAWNTGQSGANVLTF
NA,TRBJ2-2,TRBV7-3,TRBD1,TGTGCCGGAAGCCGGGACAGGGGGCCCACCGGGGAGCTGTTTTTT,CAGSRDRGPTGELFF
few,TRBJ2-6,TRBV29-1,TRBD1,TGCAGCGTTGAAGTCAGGGGGACAGGGGCCAACGTCCTGACTTTC,CSVEVRGTGANVLTF
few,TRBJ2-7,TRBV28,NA,TGTGCCAGCACTCGTGGAGCGACCTACGAGCAGTACTTC,CASTRGATYEQYF
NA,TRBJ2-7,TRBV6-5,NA,TGTGCCAGCAGTATCTCCCCGGGCTCCTACGAGCAGTACTTC,CASSISPGSYEQYF
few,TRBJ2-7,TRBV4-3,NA,TGCGCCAGCAGCCAAGATCGGGACGAGCAGTACTTC,CASSQDRDEQYF
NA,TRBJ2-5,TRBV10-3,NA,TGTGCCATCAGTGGTAATGTTCAAGAGACCCAGTACTTC,CAISGNVQETQYF
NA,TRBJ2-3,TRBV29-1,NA,TGCAGCGTTGGCGGAGATGGCACAGATACGCAGTATTTT,CSVGGDGTDTQYF
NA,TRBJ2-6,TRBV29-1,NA,TGCAGCTCCCGGACTGGGGCCAACGTCCTGACTTTC,CSSRTGANVLTF
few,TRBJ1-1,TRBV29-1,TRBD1,TGCAGCGTTGACCGACAGGGGGATAGGGCTTTCTTT,CSVDRQGDRAFF
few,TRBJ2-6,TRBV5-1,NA,TGCGCCAGCAGCTTGGGCGGGACCAGTGACAACGTCCTGACTTTC,CASSLGGTSDNVLTF
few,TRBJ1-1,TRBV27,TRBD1,TGTGCCAGCAGTCAATGGGGACAGGGAACGAACACTGAAGCTTTCTTT,CASSQWGQGTNTEAFF
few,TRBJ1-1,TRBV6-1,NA,TGTGCCAGCAGTTCCGCGGGGGCTCAGGGCACTGAAGCTTTCTTT,CASSSAGAQGTEAFF
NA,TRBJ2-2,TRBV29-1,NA,TGCAGCGTTGGAATGTCAGGCTCCGGGGAGCTGTTTTTT,CSVGMSGSGELFF
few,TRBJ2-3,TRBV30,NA,TGTGCCTGGAGAGTTGAGTTTTTGGATACGCAGTATTTT,CAWRVEFLDTQYF
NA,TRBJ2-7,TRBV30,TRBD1,TGTGCCTGGGGGACAGCCAACTCCTACGAGCAGTACTTC,CAWGTANSYEQYF
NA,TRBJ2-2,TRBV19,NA,TGTGCCAGTAGGGGGGCCACCCCGAACACCGGGGAGCTGTTTTTT,CASRGATPNTGELFF
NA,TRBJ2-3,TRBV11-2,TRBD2,TGTGCCAGCAGCTTCCGAGAGGTAGCGGGGGCGCGGGCAGATACGCAGTATTTT,CASSFREVAGARADTQYF
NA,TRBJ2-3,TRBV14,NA,TGTGCCAGCAGCCATTTCAAAAACCGTGACGCGCAGTATTTT,CASSHFKNRDAQYF
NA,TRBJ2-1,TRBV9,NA,TGTGCCAGCAGCGAACGTGGGGTACACTACAATGAGCAGTTCTTC,CASSERGVHYNEQFF
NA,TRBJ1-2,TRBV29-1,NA,TGCAGCGTTGATGACACCTTCAACTATGGCTACACCTTC,CSVDDTFNYGYTF
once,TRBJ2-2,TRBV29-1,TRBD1,TGCAGCGTCCGGACAGGAAAGCAAATCGGGGAGCTGTTTTTT,CSVRTGKQIGELFF
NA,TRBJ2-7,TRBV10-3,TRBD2,TGTGCCATCAGGCCGGGACTAGCGGGCACTGCCTTAGGGGACGAGCAGTACTTC,CAIRPGLAGTALGDEQYF
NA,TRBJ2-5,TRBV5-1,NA,TGCGCCAGCAGCTTCGGAGGGACGGGTGGGGAGACCCAGTACTTC,CASSFGGTGGETQYF
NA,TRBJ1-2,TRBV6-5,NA,TGTGCCAGCAGGCGACACACCGCTAACTATGGCTACACCTTC,CASRRHTANYGYTF
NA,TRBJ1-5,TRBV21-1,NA,TGTGCCAGCAGCTGTAGGAATCAGCCCCAGCATTTT,CASSCRNQPQHF
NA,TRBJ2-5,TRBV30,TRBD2,TGTGCCTGGAGTGTATTTCTTACGTCGGGGGGCCAAGAGACCCAGTACTTC,CAWSVFLTSGGQETQYF
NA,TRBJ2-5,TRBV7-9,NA,TGTGCCAGCAGCCTCTCACTAGGCCAAGAGACCCAGTACTTC,CASSLSLGQETQYF
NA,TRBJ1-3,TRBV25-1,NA,TGTGCCAGCAGTCAAGGAAACACCATATATTTT,CASSQGNTIYF
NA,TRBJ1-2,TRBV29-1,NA,TGCAGCCTCCGGGACCCAAAACTTTCGGACTATGGCTACACCTTC,CSLRDPKLSDYGYTF
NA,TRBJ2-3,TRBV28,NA,TGTGCCAGCAGTGACAAATACCCAACGGGAGATGGGTCAGATACGCAGTATTTT,CASSDKYPTGDGSDTQYF
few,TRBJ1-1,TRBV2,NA,TGTGCCAGCAGCATTAATCCGGGACACCGGAACACTGAAGCTTTCTTT,CASSINPGHRNTEAFF
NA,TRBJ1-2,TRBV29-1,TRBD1,TGCAGCGTTGTAGGACAGGGTAATGGCTACACCTTC,CSVVGQGNGYTF
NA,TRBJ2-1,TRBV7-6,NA,TGTGCCAGCAGCTTAGATGGGAGGCCCTACAATGAGCAGTTCTTC,CASSLDGRPYNEQFF
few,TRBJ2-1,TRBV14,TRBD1,TGTGCCAGCAGCCAGGGCGGACAGGGTAATGAGCAGTTCTTC,CASSQGGQGNEQFF
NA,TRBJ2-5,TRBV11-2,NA,TGTGCCAGCAGCCTCCAAGAGACCCAGTACTTC,CASSLQETQYF
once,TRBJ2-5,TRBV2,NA,TGTGCCAGCAGTGTTGCGGAGGGGGTTGAGACCCAGTACTTC,CASSVAEGVETQYF
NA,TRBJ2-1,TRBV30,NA,TGTGCCTGGACCCAGGGGAACAATGAGCAGTTCTTC,CAWTQGNNEQFF
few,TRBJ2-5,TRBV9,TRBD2,TGTGCCAGCAGCCCCAGACTAGCGGGAGCAGAGACCCAGTACTTC,CASSPRLAGAETQYF
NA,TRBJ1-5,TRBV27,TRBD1,TGTGCCAGCAGTCCTCGACAGGGGGACAATCAGCCCCAGCATTTT,CASSPRQGDNQPQHF
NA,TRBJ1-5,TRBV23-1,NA,TGCGCCAGCAGTCAATTAGGGGCTAAAGGGGCCGGCAATCAGCCCCAGCATTTT,CASSQLGAKGAGNQPQHF
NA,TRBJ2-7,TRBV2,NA,TGTGCCAGCATTCCGGGGACACTATCCTACGAGCAGTACTTC,CASIPGTLSYEQYF
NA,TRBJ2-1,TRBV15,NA,TGTGCCACCAGCAGAGATGCCGCAACTTACAATGAGCAGTTCTTC,CATSRDAATYNEQFF
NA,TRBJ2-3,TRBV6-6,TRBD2,TGTGCCAGCAGTTACTGGAGCGGGAACGCAGATACGCAGTATTTT,CASSYWSGNADTQYF
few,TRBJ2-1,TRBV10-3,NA,TGTGCCATCAGTGGGGCGGACATCGGTGAGCAGTTCTTC,CAISGADIGEQFF
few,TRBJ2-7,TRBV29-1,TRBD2,TGCAGCACCCAGATAGCGGGAGGTCTCGAGCAGTACTTC,CSTQIAGGLEQYF
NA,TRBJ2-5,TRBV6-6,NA,TGTGCCAGCAGTTACTCGACGGGTCAATGGGCCCAGTACTTC,CASSYSTGQWAQYF
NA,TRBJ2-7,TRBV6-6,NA,TGTGCCAGCAGTTACCCTACGGGGCCCTCCTACGAGCAGTACTTC,CASSYPTGPSYEQYF
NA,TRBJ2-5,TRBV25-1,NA,TGTGCCAGCAAGGAGGAGACCCAGTACTTC,CASKEETQYF
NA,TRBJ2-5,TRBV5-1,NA,TGCGCCAGCAGCGGGAAGGGGGAGACCCAGTACTTC,CASSGKGETQYF
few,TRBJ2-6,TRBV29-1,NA,TGCAGCGTTGTTTGGGGCCTCTCTGGGGCCAACGTCCTGACTTTC,CSVVWGLSGANVLTF